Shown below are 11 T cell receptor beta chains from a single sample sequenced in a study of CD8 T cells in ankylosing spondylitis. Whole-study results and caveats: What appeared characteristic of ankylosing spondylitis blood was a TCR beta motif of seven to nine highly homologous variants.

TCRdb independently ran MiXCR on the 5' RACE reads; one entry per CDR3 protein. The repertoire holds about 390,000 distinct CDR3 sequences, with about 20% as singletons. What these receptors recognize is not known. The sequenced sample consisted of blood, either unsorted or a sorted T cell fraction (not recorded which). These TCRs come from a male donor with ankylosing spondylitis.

The CDR3 spells CASSQDVRQGLNYEQYF. CDR3 sequence (DNA): TGTGCCAGCAGCCAAGATGTCCGACAAGGATTAAACTACGAGCAGTACTTC. The chain links TRBV3-1 to TRBJ2-7, with no clear D. Germline loops: CDR1 LGHDT, CDR2 YNNKEL (reference sequence). Trimming took off 0 bases at V and 3 bases at J, with 18 bases between the two ends. This CDR3 is built from 17 residues.

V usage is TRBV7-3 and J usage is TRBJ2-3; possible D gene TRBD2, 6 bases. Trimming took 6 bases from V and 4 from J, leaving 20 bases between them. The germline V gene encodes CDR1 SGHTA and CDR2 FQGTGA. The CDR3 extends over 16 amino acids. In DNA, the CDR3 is TGTGCCAGCAGACTTGGCGGCGCTAGCGCAGCAGATACGCAGTATTTT. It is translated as CASRLGGASAADTQYF.

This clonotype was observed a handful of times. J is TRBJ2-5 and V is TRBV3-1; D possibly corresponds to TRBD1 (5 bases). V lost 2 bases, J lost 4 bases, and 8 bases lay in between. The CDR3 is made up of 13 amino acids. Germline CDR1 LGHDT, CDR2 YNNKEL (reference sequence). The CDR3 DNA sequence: TGTGCCAGCAGCCAACCAGGGCTAGAGACCCAGTACTTC. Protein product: CASSQPGLETQYF.

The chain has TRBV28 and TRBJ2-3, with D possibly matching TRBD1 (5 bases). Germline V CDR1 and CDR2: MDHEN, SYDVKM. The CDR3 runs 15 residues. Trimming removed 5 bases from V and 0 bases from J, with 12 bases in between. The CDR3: CASSPLGPSTDTQYF. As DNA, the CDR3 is TGTGCCAGCAGTCCTCTGGGGCCTAGCACAGATACGCAGTATTTT.

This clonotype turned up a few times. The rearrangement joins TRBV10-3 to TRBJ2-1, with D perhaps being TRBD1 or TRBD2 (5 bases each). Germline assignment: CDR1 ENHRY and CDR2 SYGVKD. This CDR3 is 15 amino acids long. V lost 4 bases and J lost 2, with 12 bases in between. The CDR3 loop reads CAISATGTTYNEQFF. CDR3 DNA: TGTGCCATCAGTGCTACCGGGACCACCTACAATGAGCAGTTCTTC.

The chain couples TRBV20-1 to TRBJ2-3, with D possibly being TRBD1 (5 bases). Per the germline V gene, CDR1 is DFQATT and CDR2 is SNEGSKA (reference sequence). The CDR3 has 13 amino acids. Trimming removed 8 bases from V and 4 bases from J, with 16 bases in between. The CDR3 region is CSPRVFAADTQYF. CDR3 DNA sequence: TGCAGTCCCAGGGTCTTCGCGGCAGATACGCAGTATTTT.

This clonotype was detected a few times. In DNA, the CDR3 is TGTGCCAGCAGTCGACTGAGCCTGAACACTGAAGCTTTCTTT. The encoded protein is CASSRLSLNTEAFF. The gene calls are TRBV12-3 or TRBV12-4 and TRBJ1-1, with no clear D. The CDR3 has 14 amino acids. Deletions cut 5 bases from V and 0 bases from J, with 10 bases between.

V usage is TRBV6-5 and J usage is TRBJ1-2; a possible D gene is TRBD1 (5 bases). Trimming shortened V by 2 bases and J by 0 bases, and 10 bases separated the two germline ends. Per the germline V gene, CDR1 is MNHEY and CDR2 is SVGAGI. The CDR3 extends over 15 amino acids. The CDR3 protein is CASSYLGGPNYGYTF. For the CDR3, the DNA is TGTGCCAGCAGTTACCTCGGGGGACCTAACTATGGCTACACCTTC.

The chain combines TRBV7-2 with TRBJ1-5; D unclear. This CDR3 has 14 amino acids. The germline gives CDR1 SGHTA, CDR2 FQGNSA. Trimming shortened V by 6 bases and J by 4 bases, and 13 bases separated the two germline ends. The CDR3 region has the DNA TGTGCCAGCAGTCGATCCATACTTAATCAGCCCCAGCATTTT. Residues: CASSRSILNQPQHF.

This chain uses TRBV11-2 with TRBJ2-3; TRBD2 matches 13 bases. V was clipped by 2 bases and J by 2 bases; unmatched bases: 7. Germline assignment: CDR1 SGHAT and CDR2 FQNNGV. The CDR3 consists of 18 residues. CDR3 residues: CASSLTLGLAGVTDTQYF. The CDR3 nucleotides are TGTGCCAGCAGCTTAACACTCGGACTAGCGGGGGTCACAGATACGCAGTATTTT.

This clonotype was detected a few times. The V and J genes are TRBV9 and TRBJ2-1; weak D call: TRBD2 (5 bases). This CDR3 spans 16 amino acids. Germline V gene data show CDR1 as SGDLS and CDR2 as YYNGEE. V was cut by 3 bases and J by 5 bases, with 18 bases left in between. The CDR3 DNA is TGTGCCAGCAGCGGCCGAGGGCGAGGACGGGACAATGAGCAGTTCTTC. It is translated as CASSGRGRGRDNEQFF.